This T cell receptor beta chain was captured in a study of blood T cell repertoires in COVID-19. Germline CDR1 reads MGHRA; CDR2 reads YSYEKL. This CDR3 comprises 14 residues. The V and J ends lost 3 bases and 3 bases respectively, with 11 bases between them. The assay was immunoSEQ multiplex PCR, and TCRdb's table has in-frame clones only and misses some. The sample holds under 130,000 clones, around 81% seen once. The chain links TRBV4-1 to TRBJ1-1; D gene ambiguous. Sample: peripheral blood. The source is an elderly man with acute or convalescent COVID-19. This chain's CDR3 is CASSQVTGDTEAFF. The CDR3 coding sequence is TGCGCCAGCAGCCAGGTAACCGGGGACACTGAAGCTTTCTTT.